The rows below give T cell receptor beta chains drawn from one sample of a study of neurological immune-mediated disorders. One entry per CDR3 protein results from TCRdb running MiXCR on the 5' RACE reads. This repertoire shows roughly 48,000 distinct CDR3 sequences, about a quarter found once; its top ten account for 20% to 25%. Sequencing was performed on PBMCs. These receptors all come from a woman aged 65 to 85 in good health. Each CDR3 is given with its conserved first and last residue. A D gene is named only where the DNA matches it firmly. Size is stated as once, few or many counts, or a class when the clone is expanded.

TRBJ2-3	many	.	TRBV3-1	14	CASSQARSTDTQYF	TGTGCCAGCAGCCAAGCCAGGAGCACAGATACGCAGTATTTT
TRBJ1-2	many	TRBD1	TRBV7-2	15	CASSSLLTGGLGYTF	TGTGCCAGCAGCTCCTTACTCACAGGGGGATTGGGCTACACCTTC
TRBJ1-2	many	TRBD1	TRBV5-1	13	CASSGQGSYGYTF	TGCGCCAGCAGCGGACAGGGAAGTTATGGCTACACCTTC
TRBJ1-5	many	.	TRBV28	15	CASSFMGVGNQPQHF	TGTGCCAGCAGTTTTATGGGGGTAGGCAATCAGCCCCAGCATTTT
TRBJ2-7	medium-sized	TRBD2	TRBV5-1	15	CASSSGPGGPGEQYF	TGCGCCAGCAGCTCCGGCCCGGGAGGGCCTGGCGAGCAGTACTTC
TRBJ2-1	few	.	TRBV4-3	16	CASSQESGTFKNEQFF	TGCGCCAGCAGCCAAGAATCGGGAACGTTCAAGAATGAGCAGTTCTTC
TRBJ2-7	many	.	TRBV5-1	12	CASRLEVGEQYF	TGCGCCAGCAGATTGGAGGTGGGCGAGCAGTACTTC
TRBJ2-1	many	.	TRBV4-2	15	CASSQDGGRINEQFF	TGTGCCAGCAGCCAAGATGGAGGGAGAATCAATGAGCAGTTCTTC
TRBJ2-1	few	TRBD2	TRBV5-1	17	CASSQGLAGAYRGEQFF	TGCGCCAGCAGCCAAGGACTAGCGGGAGCCTATAGAGGTGAGCAGTTCTTC
TRBJ2-1	once	TRBD2	TRBV5-4	16	CASSPEAGVGYNEQFF	TGTGCCAGCAGCCCAGAGGCGGGAGTAGGCTACAATGAGCAGTTCTTC